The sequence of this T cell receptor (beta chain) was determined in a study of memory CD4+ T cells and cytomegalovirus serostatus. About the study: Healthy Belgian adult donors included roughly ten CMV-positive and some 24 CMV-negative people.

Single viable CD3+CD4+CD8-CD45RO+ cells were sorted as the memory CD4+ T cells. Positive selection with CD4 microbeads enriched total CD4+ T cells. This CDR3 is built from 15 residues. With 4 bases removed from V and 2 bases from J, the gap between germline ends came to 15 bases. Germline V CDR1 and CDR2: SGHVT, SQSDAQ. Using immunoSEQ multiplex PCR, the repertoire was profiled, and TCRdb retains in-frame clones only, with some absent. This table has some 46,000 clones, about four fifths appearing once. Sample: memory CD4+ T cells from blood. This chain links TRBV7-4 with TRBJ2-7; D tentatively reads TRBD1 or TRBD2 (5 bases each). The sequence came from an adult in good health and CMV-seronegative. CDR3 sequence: CASSSTPGPAYEQYF. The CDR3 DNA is TGTGCCAGCAGCTCAACCCCGGGACCCGCCTACGAGCAGTACTTC.